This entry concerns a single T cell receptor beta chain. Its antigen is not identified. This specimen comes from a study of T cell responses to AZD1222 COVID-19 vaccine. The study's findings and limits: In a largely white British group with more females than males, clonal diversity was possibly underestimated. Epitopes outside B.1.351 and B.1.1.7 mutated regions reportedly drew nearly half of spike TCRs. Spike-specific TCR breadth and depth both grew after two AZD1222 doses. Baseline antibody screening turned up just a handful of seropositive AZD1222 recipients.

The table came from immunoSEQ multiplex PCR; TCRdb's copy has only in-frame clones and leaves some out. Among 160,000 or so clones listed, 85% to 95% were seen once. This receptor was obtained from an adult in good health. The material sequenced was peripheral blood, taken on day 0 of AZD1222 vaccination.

As DNA, the CDR3 is TGTGCCAGTTCCCAGGGTCCAGAGTCCTACGAGCAGTACTTC. This gives the protein CASSQGPESYEQYF. The chain combines TRBV19 with TRBJ2-7; maybe TRBD1 (5 bases). This CDR3 region has 14 residues. V was clipped by 8 bases and J by 1 base, with 15 bases between them. Germline-derived CDR1 and CDR2 are LNHDA and SQIVND (reference sequence).